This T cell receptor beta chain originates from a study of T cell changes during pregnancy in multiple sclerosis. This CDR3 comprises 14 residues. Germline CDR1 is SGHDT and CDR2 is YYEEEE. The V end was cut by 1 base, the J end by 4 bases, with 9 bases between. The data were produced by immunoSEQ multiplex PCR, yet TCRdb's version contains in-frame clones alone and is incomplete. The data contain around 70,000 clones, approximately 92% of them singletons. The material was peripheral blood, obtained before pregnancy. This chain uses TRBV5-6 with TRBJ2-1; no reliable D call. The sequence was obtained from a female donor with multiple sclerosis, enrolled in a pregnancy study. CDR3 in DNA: TGTGCCAGCAGCTTGCCCGGGTATTACAATGAGCAGTTCTTC. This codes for CASSLPGYYNEQFF.